The next 25 T cell receptor beta chains were all read from a single sample in a study of cytomegalovirus exposure and HLA in healthy donors. The PCR employed 60 Vbeta primers together with 13 Jbeta primers. Method: immunoSEQ multiplex PCR; TCRdb's copy keeps in-frame clones and lacks some. The sample comprises some 200,000 clones, 76% of which are singletons, and about 0.63% rests with the top ten. The sample was PBMCs. Receptor source: a man in his late teens or twenties in good health and CMV-seronegative.

This rearrangement joins TRBV5-6 to TRBJ2-5; tentatively, D is TRBD1 (5 bases). The V gene's germline CDR1 is SGHDT and CDR2 YYEEEE. This CDR3 is 13 amino acids long. Trimming pared 1 base from V and 2 bases from J, leaving 6 bases between. The CDR3 nucleotides read TGTGCCAGCAGCTTGCAGGGTCAAGAGACCCAGTACTTC. Protein: CASSLQGQETQYF.

This clone has only one observation. This rearrangement joins TRBV27 to TRBJ2-5, with D possibly TRBD2 on 6 matching bases. The assigned J gene may be wrong: the sequence end matches TRBJ2-7 better. The CDR3 loop spans 13 amino acids. CDR1 and CDR2 from the germline V gene are MNHEY and SMNVEV (reference sequence). DNA for the CDR3: TGTGCCAGCGGGAGTAGCGGAGCCTACGAGCAGTACTTC. Its protein product is CASGSSGAYEQYF.

This chain connects TRBV10-1 to TRBJ2-1; TRBD2 matches at 8 bases. There are 13 residues in the CDR3. After removal of 8 bases from V and 7 bases from J, the junction contained 7 bases not matched to a gene. Germline loops: CDR1 WNHNN, CDR2 SYGVQD (reference sequence). The CDR3 nucleotides read TGCGCCAGCCAAGCGGGAGACGGGAATGAGCAGTTCTTC. This encodes CASQAGDGNEQFF.

In its sample, this clone was seen once. The chain uses TRBV15 and TRBJ1-4; the D is unclear. Germline CDR1 reads LNHNV; CDR2 reads YYDKDF (reference sequence). The CDR3 is 15 amino acids. Trimming took 3 bases from V and 0 from J, leaving 8 bases between them. This CDR3 reads CATSSDFPTNEKLFF. The CDR3 DNA reads TGTGCCACCAGCAGCGACTTCCCAACTAATGAAAAACTGTTTTTT.

The chain recombines TRBV6-5 with TRBJ1-1, with D maybe TRBD1 (6 bases). CDR1 MNHEY and CDR2 SVGAGI come from the germline V gene. Trimming shortened V by 5 bases and J by 1 base, and 14 bases separated the two germline ends. The CDR3 is 15 residues long. The CDR3 protein is CASSPGQPGNTEAFF. In nucleotides, the CDR3 is TGTGCCAGCAGTCCCGGACAGCCGGGGAACACTGAAGCTTTCTTT.

This clone was seen a handful of times. This sequence joins TRBV4-1 and TRBJ1-3; D is ambiguous. The germline V gene encodes CDR1 MGHRA and CDR2 YSYEKL. The germline V and J ends were trimmed by 0 bases and 2 bases, with 14 bases remaining between them. The CDR3 totals 17 residues. The CDR3 region is CASSQDRGSLAGNTIYF. The CDR3, as DNA: TGCGCCAGCAGCCAAGATCGAGGCAGCCTGGCTGGAAACACCATATATTTT.

This clone was observed a handful of times. The V gene is TRBV19, the J gene TRBJ2-1, with 10 bases lining up with TRBD2. CDR1 LNHDA and CDR2 SQIVND come from the germline V gene (reference sequence). The CDR3 sequence is 16 residues long. V lost 8 bases and J lost 0; bases outside the gene matches: 7. CDR3 protein: CASLTTSGTSYNEQFF. For the CDR3, the DNA is TGTGCCAGTTTAACAACTAGCGGGACCTCCTACAATGAGCAGTTCTTC.

This clone was seen just once. The chain joins TRBV30 to TRBJ2-1, with 10 bases that match TRBD1. The CDR3 covers 14 residues. The V segment lost 5 bases and the J segment 0 bases; nucleotides outside the gene matches: 1. Germline assignment: CDR1 GTSNPN and CDR2 SVGIG (reference sequence). The CDR3 DNA follows: TGTGCCTGGGGACAGGGGGTCTCCTACAATGAGCAGTTCTTC. Protein product: CAWGQGVSYNEQFF.

V gene TRBV5-1 combines with J gene TRBJ2-5; 11 bases are a match to TRBD2. With V trimmed by 3 bases and J by 4 bases, 2 bases remained unmatched. CDR3 length: 14 amino acids. The germline V gene has CDR1 SGHRS and CDR2 YFSETQ. The chain's CDR3 is CASSSTSGRETQYF. As DNA, the CDR3 is TGCGCCAGCAGCTCAACTAGCGGGAGAGAGACCCAGTACTTC.

The chain carries TRBV19 and TRBJ2-7; 10 bases match TRBD1. Trimming took 9 bases from V and 5 from J; bases not matched to a gene: 4. Germline assignment: CDR1 LNHDA and CDR2 SQIVND (reference sequence). The CDR3 has 12 residues. In nucleotides, the CDR3 is TGTGCCAGCCAGGGACAGGGGAACGAGCAGTACTTC. Its protein product is CASQGQGNEQYF.

The chain employs TRBV7-3 and TRBJ2-7, with 7 bases that match TRBD2. Trimming took 1 base from V and 2 from J; bases not matched to a gene: 11. The CDR3 consists of 17 residues. Germline values: CDR1 SGHTA, CDR2 FQGTGA. The CDR3 coding sequence is TGTGCCAGCAGCTTAAAAGGCTCAAGCGGGAAACCCTACGAGCAGTACTTC. Its protein is CASSLKGSSGKPYEQYF.

The chain joins TRBV2 to TRBJ1-6; no reliable D call. The CDR3 runs 13 residues. From germline, CDR1 is SNHLY and CDR2 FYNNEI. V was pared by 8 bases and J by 2 bases, with 7 bases between. This CDR3 reads CASLGTYNSPLHF. Here the CDR3 DNA reads TGTGCCAGCCTAGGAACCTATAATTCACCCCTCCACTTT.

The V call is TRBV6-5, the J call TRBJ1-1; a weak D match, TRBD1 (5 bases). CDR1 and CDR2 from the germline V gene are MNHEY and SVGAGI. The CDR3 consists of 13 residues. Trimming shortened V by 7 bases and J by 1 base, and 10 bases separated the two germline ends. CDR3 in DNA: TGTGCCAGCACCATAAGGGGGAACACTGAAGCTTTCTTT. It codes for CASTIRGNTEAFF.

The CDR3 bases are TGTGCCAGCAGTTACTATGGGGCAGGGGGAGGCTACACCTTC. It is translated as CASSYYGAGGGYTF. V is TRBV6-5 and J is TRBJ1-2, with 7 bases fitting TRBD1. The CDR3 has 14 residues. From germline, CDR1 is MNHEY and CDR2 SVGAGI. The trim removed 1 base at V and 8 bases at J, leaving 7 bases unmatched.

The chain is built from TRBV18 and TRBJ2-1; D ambiguous. CDR1 KGHSH and CDR2 LQKENI come from the germline V gene. The CDR3 consists of 14 residues. V dropped 2 bases and J dropped 10 bases, with 15 bases sitting between them. The CDR3 DNA sequence: TGTGCCAGCTCACCAAGTGGCCCTCTAGAGGAGCAGTTCTTC. As protein: CASSPSGPLEEQFF.

The J gene is TRBJ2-7, the V gene TRBV5-6; 7 bases are a match to TRBD1. The CDR3 covers 11 residues. With V trimmed by 4 bases and J by 9 bases, 4 bases remained unmatched. Looked up from germline, CDR1 is SGHDT and CDR2 is YYEEEE. The CDR3 here is CASSLGTAQYF. In DNA form, the CDR3 reads TGTGCCAGCAGCCTTGGGACAGCGCAGTACTTC.

This sequence joins TRBV20-1 and TRBJ1-1; a weak D match, TRBD1 (5 bases). The germline CDR1 and CDR2 sequences are DFQATT and SNEGSKA (reference sequence). The CDR3 consists of 11 residues. The CDR3 DNA reads TGCAGCCCCGTCGTAGGGGTCTCGAGCTTCTTT. It is translated as CSPVVGVSSFF.

This chain joins TRBV28 and TRBJ1-4; 8 nucleotides match TRBD1. CDR1 is MDHEN and CDR2 is SYDVKM in the germline V gene. The J segment lost 2 bases and the V segment lost 2 bases, leaving 1 base of the junction unmatched. The CDR3 length is 15 residues. The CDR3 protein is CASSLQGATNEKLFF. The CDR3 bases are TGTGCCAGCAGTTTACAGGGGGCGACTAATGAAAAACTGTTTTTT.

This clone has a handful of counts. This sequence joins TRBV29-1 and TRBJ2-2, with 7 bases that match TRBD2. Per germline, CDR1 SQVTM and CDR2 ANQGSEA. The J segment lost 7 bases and the V segment lost 2 bases, leaving 10 bases of the junction unmatched. The CDR3 length is 15 residues. The CDR3, as DNA: TGCAGCGTTGAACAGCGGGACTTTTACGGCGGGGAGCTGTTTTTT. This sequence encodes CSVEQRDFYGGELFF.

The chain carries TRBV28 and TRBJ1-2; no clear D gene. The CDR3 has 13 amino acids. Germline values: CDR1 MDHEN, CDR2 SYDVKM. V gave up 6 bases and J gave up 2 bases, with 10 bases separating them. In DNA form, the CDR3 reads TGTGCCAGCAGGGTCGACATGAACTATGGCTACACCTTC. Translation: CASRVDMNYGYTF.

The chain couples TRBV4-1 to TRBJ1-1, with D perhaps matching TRBD1 (5 bases). CDR3 length: 15 residues. Per germline, CDR1 MGHRA and CDR2 YSYEKL. Trimming left V 2 bases short and J 3 bases short, with 13 bases between. CDR3 coding DNA: TGCGCCAGCAGCCAATCCCCCGGAGGGGACACTGAAGCTTTCTTT. This gives the protein CASSQSPGGDTEAFF.

This clone was counted a single time. The gene calls are TRBV2 and TRBJ1-6; possible D gene TRBD1, 5 bases. The length of the CDR3 is 13 residues. Trimming removed 10 bases at V and 0 bases at J, with 7 bases between. Looked up from germline, CDR1 is SNHLY and CDR2 is FYNNEI. CDR3: CATQGSYNSPLHF. CDR3 nucleotides: TGTGCCACCCAGGGCTCCTATAATTCACCCCTCCACTTT. Looking up the rest from reference TRBV2 and TRBJ1-6 gives the full variable domain: EPEVTQTPSHQVTQMGQEVILRCVPISNHLYFYWYRQILGQKVEFLVSFYNNEISEKSEIFDDQFSVERPDGSNFTLKIRSTKLEDSAMYFCATQGSYNSPLHFGNGTRLTVT.

The chain uses TRBV18 and TRBJ2-2; D gene ambiguous. The germline V gene encodes CDR1 KGHSH and CDR2 LQKENI. There are 14 residues in the CDR3. V was pared by 3 bases and J by 1 base, with 6 bases between. In DNA, the CDR3 is TGTGCCAGCTCACCTACACGGAACACCGGGGAGCTGTTTTTT. As protein: CASSPTRNTGELFF.

This rearrangement joins TRBV5-1 to TRBJ2-7; 8 nucleotides line up with TRBD1. Trimming cost V 0 bases and J 7 bases; bases outside gene matches: 6. Germline values: CDR1 SGHRS, CDR2 YFSETQ. The CDR3 covers 14 residues. The DNA for the CDR3 is TGCGCCAGCAGCTTGGCCGGGCAGGGGGCAGAGCAGTACTTC. Encoded protein: CASSLAGQGAEQYF. The variable domain in full, with the rest retrieved from reference TRBV5-1 and TRBJ2-7, is KAGVTQTPRYLIKTRGQQVTLSCSPISGHRSVSWYQQTPGQGLQFLFEYFSETQRNKGNFPGRFSGRQFSNSRSEMNVSTLELGDSALYLCASSLAGQGAEQYFGPGTRLTVT.

This clone was seen just once. V and J are TRBV2 and TRBJ1-1; possibly TRBD1 for D (6 bases). V lost 5 bases, J lost 4 bases, and 11 bases lay in between. CDR1 is SNHLY and CDR2 is FYNNEI in the germline V gene. The CDR3 is 13 amino acids. CDR3 loop: CASSTEGGTEAFF. In nucleotides, the CDR3 is TGTGCCAGCAGTACCGAAGGGGGCACTGAAGCTTTCTTT. The whole variable domain, filled in from reference TRBV2 and TRBJ1-1, reads EPEVTQTPSHQVTQMGQEVILRCVPISNHLYFYWYRQILGQKVEFLVSFYNNEISEKSEIFDDQFSVERPDGSNFTLKIRSTKLEDSAMYFCASSTEGGTEAFFGQGTRLTVV.